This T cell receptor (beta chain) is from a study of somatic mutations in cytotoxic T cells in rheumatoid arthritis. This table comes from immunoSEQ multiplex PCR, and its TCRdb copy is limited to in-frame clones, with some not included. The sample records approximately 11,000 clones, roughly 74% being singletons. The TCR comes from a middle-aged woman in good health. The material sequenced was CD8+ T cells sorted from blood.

The CDR3 region is CASSVGAGNTIYF. The DNA for the CDR3 is TGTGCCAGCAGTGTGGGGGCTGGAAACACCATATATTTT. The chain is built from TRBV25-1 and TRBJ1-3; D may be TRBD1 (5 bases). V gave up 4 bases and J gave up 2 bases, with 6 bases separating them. There are 13 residues in the CDR3. CDR1 and CDR2 (germline): MGHDK, SYGVNS.